This T cell receptor beta chain was identified during a study of blood T cells in healthy people across ages (dated by TCRdb to the mid-2010s). At the level of the whole study: In model experiments, template switching captured about one uniquely barcoded TCR beta cDNA molecule for every two T cells. Age-related changes in TCR beta repertoire diversity were measured in the study by deep sequencing normalized with unique cDNA molecular identifiers. For two donors (one aged 18 to 30 and one aged 80 or older), the study analyzed two additional independent replicas of 1 million unique cDNA reads from the same blood draw. Four age groups were formed from the donors: young (average roughly 15 years), middle-aged (around 40), aged (62) and long-lived (more than 75).

Libraries were built with 5' RACE. The listed sequencing device is Illumina HiSeq 2500. A second PCR of roughly 6 to 11 cycles was performed with a sample-barcoded 5' primer and a J-beta primer mix. A template-switch 5' adaptor carrying 12 random nucleotides introduced a unique molecular identifier onto each TCR beta cDNA molecule. At least 2.5 million CDR3-containing paired-end reads were obtained from each sample. All of the RNA was converted into first-strand cDNA using the Mint cDNA synthesis kit, with a TRBC-specific oligonucleotide serving as the primer. All cDNA was treated with uracil-DNA glycosylase and then went through a first 18-cycle PCR with the universal primers M1SS and BC2_uni_R. The authors' pipeline ran thus. For normalization, 1 million high-quality reads, each with a distinct molecular identifier, were randomly selected from each sample. Reads with shared molecular identifiers were discarded instead of being binned into consensus sequences. MiTCR, set to a Q25 quality threshold and the strictest error-elimination algorithm, was used for CDR3 identification, clonotype clustering and error correction. A nonparametric unseen species model with Euler transformation was used to estimate a lower bound on total TCR beta diversity. TCRdb redid the processing of the public reads, applying fastp at Q25 and MiXCR, and retained in-frame beta chains. When rows share a CDR3 protein, they turn into one entry using the most common DNA and genes. The V and J calls here are based on TCRdb, not the publication. The sample includes 700,000 to 900,000 distinct CDR3 sequences, with roughly 25% observed a single time. Of the sample, 2.5% to 3.5% falls within the top ten clones.

As for this clonotype: This clone's antigen is unknown. No per-base quality is available; no much larger clone lies one base away.

The roughly 39 donors, aged about 6 to 90 years, were systemically healthy Caucasian individuals from Russia. Approximately 9.3 milliliters of peripheral blood were collected from each donor into EDTA-treated Vacutainer tubes. PBMCs were isolated by Ficoll-Paque density-gradient centrifugation, with at least 7 million obtained per sample. Trizol reagent was used to extract total RNA from the PBMCs, yielding at least 5.5 micrograms per sample. For every donor, flow cytometry on a PBMC aliquot measured the percentage of naive CD45RAhigh/CD27high T cells. The CDR3 contains 13 residues, cysteine and phenylalanine counted. Kept here is only the CDR3 DNA, which spans 39 bases and is read in frame from base 1. V lost 1 base and J lost 1 base; the stretch between them is 7 bases long. The germline V gene encodes CDR1 DFQATT and CDR2 SNEGSKA (reference sequence). Points the paper makes about the study in general: Compared with the aged group, more naive CD4+ T cells, fewer expanded clones and increased TCR diversity were shown by the long-lived group, suggesting age selection. A strong correlation was found between observed TCR beta diversity and the percentage of naive T cells measured by flow cytometry. Donor CMV infection status was unknown, potentially confounding age-related changes in expanded clonotypes. Observed TCR beta diversity per million T cells fell roughly linearly with age, and a significant reduction was already apparent by age around 40. Because profiling used bulk unsorted PBMCs, naive and antigen-experienced compartments could not be compared conclusively. Estimates of total diversity based on one million sequenced T cells were considered lower bounds and underestimates.

The same sample was also used in a study of T cells of mothers and their children. As that second study puts it: Nine systemically healthy Caucasian individuals, comprising three mothers and their six children, were included as donors. cDNA synthesis used all of the extracted RNA, with 1.5 ug of RNA in each 15 ul reaction. Sample barcodes and 2-4 random nucleotides were added via the M1S primer in the second PCR. Over 8 million TCR beta CDR3 reads came from each mother, compared with some 3 million reads from each child. TCR recombination output is similarly shaped by thymic selection in related and unrelated pairs, with a minor effect exerted by inherited differences. Related mother-child pairs always showed normalized repertoire overlap that was slightly higher than in unrelated mother-child pairs, though the difference was never significant. No persistent microchimeric T cell clones were found, with a detection sensitivity of 75 to 100 clones per million clonotypes. Deep NGS was used in the study to compare the TCR beta repertoires of mothers and children and to look for features that separate related mother-child pairs from unrelated individuals. Mothers averaged roughly 40 +/- 4 years of age and children averaged roughly 12 +/- 4 years. After adapters were ligated using NEBNext reagents, the libraries underwent 100+100 nt paired-end sequencing on an Illumina HiSeq 2000. Mother and child libraries were prepared a month apart and sequenced in separate runs to prevent cross-contamination. For each donor, somewhere between about 450,000 and 2,000,000 distinct TCR beta clonotypes were identified. Naive TCR beta clonotypes were estimated from low-frequency clonotypes matched to each donor's FACS-determined naive share, without sorting.

The chain is encoded by TRBV20-1 joined to TRBJ2-5, with an unclear D gene assignment. The sample taken for sequencing was blood. The receptor was derived from a boy aged 10-17 years in good health. DNA sequence: TGCAGTGCTAGAGGGGGATTCCAAGAGACCCAGTACTTC. Its protein is CSARGGFQETQYF.